The rows below give T cell receptor beta chains drawn from one sample of a study of metastatic and nonmetastatic thyroid tumors. TCRdb re-analyzed the PCR reads through MiXCR. Found here are some 28,000 clones, around 15% of them singletons; the top ten hold about 4.8%. The sample consisted of blood. These receptor sequences come from a female donor with papillary thyroid cancer or a benign thyroid nodule (not recorded which). Some clones in this sample may be carry-over from other donors' samples. Both conserved end residues are part of each CDR3.

CASSLEAGARGEAFF	TRBV5-5	TRBJ1-1
CASSLGVQGRGGETQYF	TRBV7-9	TRBJ2-5
CSSSRDRENYCYTF	TRBV7-3	TRBJ1-2
CAISERDREQYF	TRBV10-3	TRBJ2-7
CASERWGLNTGELFF	TRBV28	TRBJ2-2
CASSVGEPLYNEQFF	TRBV9	TRBJ2-1
CASSASFRDRGREKLFF	TRBV7-9	TRBJ1-4
CASSQRSEFLTCTF	TRBV14	TRBJ1-2
CASTGGALGNQPQHF	TRBV6-1	TRBJ1-5
CASSWGLAPHNEQFF	TRBV11-2	TRBJ2-1
CASSLGRGSGNTIYF	TRBV28	TRBJ1-3
CASSGVSQTQYF	TRBV25-1	TRBJ2-5
CASSLPGLAGVGELFF	TRBV5-1	TRBJ2-2
CASSQDVGDRARYEQYF	TRBV4-1	TRBJ2-7
CASSLRLAGAGTGELFF	TRBV7-8	TRBJ2-2
CAIRTGLPPYEQYF	TRBV10-3	TRBJ2-7
CASINPGQGSGTEAFF	TRBV11-1	TRBJ1-1
CASRGTLSSYNSPLHF	TRBV19	TRBJ1-6
CASSLMVVGTYEQYF	TRBV28	TRBJ2-7
CASSEGGTKLEAFF	TRBV6-1	TRBJ1-1